Shown below are 32 T cell receptor beta chains from a single sample sequenced in a study of blood T cell repertoires in COVID-19. Using immunoSEQ multiplex PCR, the repertoire was profiled, and TCRdb retains in-frame clones only, with some absent. In the table there are almost 300,000 clones, around nine tenths of which are singletons. The sample consisted of peripheral blood. These receptors all stem from a woman under 40 with COVID-19, enrolled during active disease.

The gene calls are TRBV5-1 and TRBJ1-4; 9 bases are a match to TRBD1. Germline V lookup: CDR1 SGHRS, CDR2 YFSETQ. This CDR3 contains 16 residues. V gave up 4 bases and J gave up 0 bases; unmatched junction bases: 4. The CDR3 region is CASSLGQGTTNEKLFF. In DNA, the CDR3 is TGCGCCAGCAGCCTGGGACAGGGAACAACTAATGAAAAACTGTTTTTT. The variable domain in full, completed from reference TRBV5-1 and TRBJ1-4, reads KAGVTQTPRYLIKTRGQQVTLSCSPISGHRSVSWYQQTPGQGLQFLFEYFSETQRNKGNFPGRFSGRQFSNSRSEMNVSTLELGDSALYLCASSLGQGTTNEKLFFGSGTQLSVL.

The V and J genes are TRBV2 and TRBJ2-3; no definite D call. Trimming took off 3 bases at V and 0 bases at J, with 10 bases between the two ends. CDR3 size: 15 residues. The germline gives CDR1 SNHLY, CDR2 FYNNEI. For the CDR3, the DNA is TGTGCCAGCAGTGAGGGCAAGGCTAGCACAGATACGCAGTATTTT. This gives the protein CASSEGKASTDTQYF.

The rearrangement joins TRBV19 to TRBJ1-5, with a tentative D call TRBD1 (6 bases). This CDR3 comprises 13 residues. With 5 bases removed from V and 5 bases from J, the gap between germline ends came to 10 bases. Germline CDR1 is LNHDA and CDR2 is SQIVND (reference sequence). The CDR3 reads CASSGGAHQPQHF. CDR3 nucleotides: TGTGCCAGTAGTGGGGGCGCGCATCAGCCCCAGCATTTT.

The chain combines TRBV5-1 with TRBJ2-3; possibly TRBD2 for D (5 bases). Germline CDR1 and CDR2: SGHRS and YFSETQ. V was pared by 6 bases and J by 4 bases, with 15 bases between. The CDR3 has 14 residues. Written as DNA, the CDR3 is TGCGCCAGCACCCCCGGGCTAGCTGCAGATACGCAGTATTTT. Protein: CASTPGLAADTQYF.

This CDR3 is CASSPSGQINEKLFF. CDR3 bases: TGTGCCAGTAGTCCAAGCGGGCAGATTAATGAAAAACTGTTTTTT. The chain uses TRBV19 and TRBJ1-4; D gene unclear. There are 15 residues in the CDR3. Per the germline V gene, CDR1 is LNHDA and CDR2 is SQIVND (reference sequence). The V end lost 5 bases, the J end lost 4 bases, and 14 bases lay between the germline ends.

This chain joins TRBV5-5 and TRBJ2-5; 10 nucleotides align to TRBD1. CDR3 size: 14 residues. Germline V gene sequence: CDR1 SGHKS, CDR2 YYEKEE (reference sequence). Germline trimming cut 4 bases from V and 5 bases from J; bases unmatched to any gene: 5. The CDR3 nucleotides are TGTGCCAGCAGCCCGGACAGGGGGGGGGAGACCCAGTACTTC. This gives the protein CASSPDRGGETQYF.

The chain couples TRBV27 to TRBJ2-2, with TRBD2 identical over 7 bases. V lost 3 bases and J lost 6; bases outside the gene matches: 4. Germline V gene lookup returns CDR1 MNHEY and CDR2 SMNVEV (reference sequence). This CDR3 region has 14 residues. The CDR3 reads CASSFGGRAGELFF. In DNA, the CDR3 is TGTGCCAGCAGTTTTGGGGGGAGGGCCGGGGAGCTGTTTTTT.

The V and J genes are TRBV7-9 and TRBJ2-6, with D uncertain. The CDR3 is made up of 15 amino acids. Trimming removed 6 bases at V and 0 bases at J, with 9 bases between. CDR1 is SEHNR, CDR2 FQNEAQ, per germline (reference sequence). CDR3 sequence: CASRGRGSGANVLTF. Here the CDR3 DNA reads TGTGCCAGCAGGGGCCGTGGCTCTGGGGCCAACGTCCTGACTTTC.

V gene TRBV5-1 combines with J gene TRBJ1-3; 9 bases agree with TRBD1. The CDR3 runs to 15 residues. CDR1 SGHRS and CDR2 YFSETQ come from the germline V gene. The V and J ends lost 4 bases and 6 bases, in that order; junction bases with no gene match: 8. The DNA for the CDR3 is TGCGCCAGCAGCCCACCGGACAGGGGAATAAACACCATATATTTT. Protein sequence: CASSPPDRGINTIYF.

The J gene is TRBJ1-1, the V gene TRBV5-1, with D tentatively TRBD1 (5 bases). Germline CDR1 SGHRS, CDR2 YFSETQ. V lost 3 bases to trimming and J lost 6 bases, with 12 bases between them. The CDR3 has 13 residues. CDR3 sequence reads: CASSWNPGSEAFF. The CDR3 DNA reads as TGCGCCAGCAGCTGGAACCCAGGGTCTGAAGCTTTCTTT.

This rearrangement joins TRBV13 to TRBJ2-7, with D possibly TRBD1 on 7 matching bases. Germline V lookup: CDR1 PRHDT, CDR2 FYEKMQ (reference sequence). Trimming removed 6 bases from V and 3 bases from J, with 15 bases in between. There are 14 residues in the CDR3. CDR3 amino acids: CASSRRDSDYEQYF. CDR3 DNA sequence: TGTGCCAGCAGTCGGAGGGACAGTGACTACGAGCAGTACTTC.

The gene calls are TRBV5-1 and TRBJ1-2; unclear D gene. This CDR3 has 17 residues. The V gene's germline CDR1 is SGHRS and CDR2 YFSETQ. V lost 0 bases to trimming and J lost 0 bases, with 15 bases between them. CDR3 residues: CASSLGHVMAPNYGYTF. The CDR3 bases are TGCGCCAGCAGCTTGGGACATGTCATGGCACCTAACTATGGCTACACCTTC. Variable domain in full (rest from reference TRBV5-1 and TRBJ1-2): KAGVTQTPRYLIKTRGQQVTLSCSPISGHRSVSWYQQTPGQGLQFLFEYFSETQRNKGNFPGRFSGRQFSNSRSEMNVSTLELGDSALYLCASSLGHVMAPNYGYTFGSGTRLTVV.

This chain links TRBV19 with TRBJ1-1; D unclear. This CDR3 region has 12 residues. V shed 7 bases and J shed 1 base, with 7 bases lying between them. Germline CDR1 LNHDA, CDR2 SQIVND (reference sequence). The CDR3 DNA is TGTGCCAGTACGCCCGGGAACACTGAAGCTTTCTTT. Translating it yields CASTPGNTEAFF.

This rearrangement joins TRBV4-1 to TRBJ2-7, with D possibly being TRBD2 (6 bases). CDR1 MGHRA and CDR2 YSYEKL come from the germline V gene. The CDR3 extends over 17 amino acids. Trimming removed 1 base at V and 4 bases at J, with 20 bases between. CDR3 nucleotide sequence: TGCGCCAGCAGCCAAGGTGGGGACTGGACCATATTATACGAGCAGTACTTC. Protein product: CASSQGGDWTILYEQYF.

The chain couples TRBV5-1 to TRBJ2-2, with no clear D. V lost 2 bases to trimming and J lost 6 bases, with 11 bases between them. Germline V gene sequence: CDR1 SGHRS, CDR2 YFSETQ. This CDR3 contains 14 residues. The CDR3 here is CASSFNSFAGELFF. CDR3 coding DNA: TGCGCCAGCAGCTTTAATAGCTTCGCCGGGGAGCTGTTTTTT.

The CDR3 DNA sequence: TGTGCCAGCAGCTTGGAAGCAGGGGGTGGATCACCCCTCCACTTT. It yields the protein CASSLEAGGGSPLHF. This chain joins TRBV5-4 and TRBJ1-6; 7 bases match TRBD1. With 0 bases clipped from V and 10 bases from J, the junction kept 7 bases outside the gene matches. The CDR3 is made up of 15 amino acids. Germline-derived CDR1 and CDR2 are SGHNT and YYREEE (reference sequence).

The chain carries TRBV2 and TRBJ1-2; tentatively, D is TRBD1 (5 bases). V was shortened by 8 bases and J by 4 bases, with 17 bases between the two germline ends. The CDR3 has 14 amino acids. Germline V gene lookup returns CDR1 SNHLY and CDR2 FYNNEI. The CDR3 DNA reads TGTGCCAGCGGGGGAGGGCATCAACCCTATGGCTACACCTTC. It translates to CASGGGHQPYGYTF. The full variable domain, completed using reference TRBV2 and TRBJ1-2, is EPEVTQTPSHQVTQMGQEVILRCVPISNHLYFYWYRQILGQKVEFLVSFYNNEISEKSEIFDDQFSVERPDGSNFTLKIRSTKLEDSAMYFCASGGGHQPYGYTFGSGTRLTVV.

The J gene is TRBJ1-6, the V gene TRBV28, with TRBD1 matching over 7 bases. The germline CDR1 and CDR2 sequences are MDHEN and SYDVKM. This CDR3 is built from 16 residues. With V trimmed by 5 bases and J by 6 bases, 10 bases remained unmatched. For the CDR3, the DNA is TGTGCCAGCAGTCTCCCGAAGGGACAGAGTAATTCACCCCTCCACTTT. Translated, it gives CASSLPKGQSNSPLHF.

The J gene is TRBJ1-2, the V gene TRBV6-6; 7 bases align to TRBD1. CDR3 length: 15 amino acids. The junction had 6 bases not matched to a gene; V was cut back by 0 bases and J by 5 bases. Germline V CDR1 and CDR2: MNHNY, SVGAGI (reference sequence). The CDR3 sequence: CASSYSPTGKYGYTF. As DNA, the CDR3 is TGTGCCAGCAGTTACTCCCCGACAGGGAAATATGGCTACACCTTC.

This chain uses TRBV4-1 with TRBJ2-7; TRBD1 is a possible D gene (6 bases). V gave up 4 bases and J gave up 3 bases, with 16 bases separating them. The CDR3 extends over 15 amino acids. From germline, CDR1 is MGHRA and CDR2 YSYEKL. CDR3 amino acids: CASSPSWGRIYEQYF. The CDR3 coding sequence is TGCGCCAGCAGCCCCTCTTGGGGGCGGATCTACGAGCAGTACTTC.

The genes are TRBV11-3 and TRBJ2-2, with TRBD2 matching over 10 bases. J gave up 6 bases and V 1 base, and 5 bases lay outside the gene matches. Germline-derived CDR1 and CDR2 are SGHNT and YENEEA. This CDR3 has 16 residues. The DNA of the CDR3 is TGTGCCAGCAGCTTAGGACTAGCGGGTGCGGCCGGGGAGCTGTTTTTT. As protein: CASSLGLAGAAGELFF.

This rearrangement joins TRBV15 to TRBJ2-7; D call uncertain. The CDR3 is 12 amino acids. V lost 8 bases and J lost 3, with 11 bases in between. Germline V CDR1 and CDR2: LNHNV, YYDKDF (reference sequence). CDR3 region: CATPPSLYEQYF. The CDR3 DNA follows: TGTGCCACCCCTCCCTCCCTCTACGAGCAGTACTTC.

This clone has a single count. The gene calls are TRBV6-5 and TRBJ1-2; D is undetermined. The germline V and J ends were trimmed by 0 bases and 3 bases, with 11 bases remaining between them. CDR1 is MNHEY and CDR2 is SVGAGI in the germline V gene. The CDR3 is 15 amino acids. Here the CDR3 DNA reads TGTGCCAGCAGTTACTCGAATCAGGCAGACTATGGCTACACCTTC. The encoded protein is CASSYSNQADYGYTF.

The chain has TRBV7-6 and TRBJ1-5, with 8 nucleotides matching TRBD1. Losses at the gene ends were 2 bases for V and 7 bases for J; bases not matched to a gene: 4. The CDR3 has 14 amino acids. Germline assignment: CDR1 SGHVS and CDR2 FNYEAQ. The CDR3 spells CASSLQGADQPQHF. CDR3 nucleotide sequence: TGTGCCAGCAGCTTACAGGGGGCTGACCAGCCCCAGCATTTT.

The genes are TRBV7-9 and TRBJ1-6, with a tentative D call TRBD1 (5 bases). Germline CDR1 SEHNR, CDR2 FQNEAQ (reference sequence). V lost 2 bases and J 14 bases, leaving 16 bases between the germline ends. The CDR3 runs 14 residues. CDR3 coding DNA: TGTGCCAGCAGCTTACCCGGAGGGACCGCCGCCCTCCACTTT. Encoded protein: CASSLPGGTAALHF.

This clone was observed once. The chain combines TRBV19 with TRBJ1-2; D uncertain. Germline assignment: CDR1 LNHDA and CDR2 SQIVND (reference sequence). Trimming pared 6 bases from V and 8 bases from J, leaving 16 bases between. CDR3 length: 13 residues. The CDR3 bases are TGTGCCAGTAGCCCTCGGGTGTTCGGAGGCTACACCTTC. It specifies CASSPRVFGGYTF. The entire variable domain, with the rest obtained from reference TRBV19 and TRBJ1-2, is as follows: DGGITQSPKYLFRKEGQNVTLSCEQNLNHDAMYWYRQDPGQGLRLIYYSQIVNDFQKGDIAEGYSVSREKKESFPLTVTSAQKNPTAFYLCASSPRVFGGYTFGSGTRLTVV.

The genes are TRBV19 and TRBJ2-1; D may be TRBD2 (6 bases). V was clipped by 5 bases and J by 9 bases, with 20 bases between them. This CDR3 spans 15 amino acids. Germline values: CDR1 LNHDA, CDR2 SQIVND (reference sequence). CDR3 nucleotides: TGTGCCAGTAGTCAAAGTCTTACCCTCGGGGGTGAGCAGTTCTTC. Translation gives CASSQSLTLGGEQFF.

This chain joins TRBV6-5 and TRBJ2-1, with D maybe TRBD2 (5 bases). This CDR3 is 16 amino acids long. Per germline, CDR1 MNHEY and CDR2 SVGAGI. V was clipped by 0 bases and J by 7 bases, with 16 bases between them. For the CDR3, the DNA is TGTGCCAGCAGTTACTCTGCGGGTGGGGTAGCGAATGAGCAGTTCTTC. This translates into CASSYSAGGVANEQFF.

This clone was observed a single time. V usage is TRBV6-6 and J usage is TRBJ1-1; tentatively, D is TRBD1 (6 bases). Looked up from germline, CDR1 is MNHNY and CDR2 is SVGAGI (reference sequence). This CDR3 spans 13 amino acids. V was trimmed by 4 bases and J by 11 bases, leaving 17 bases between them. This chain's CDR3 is CASSFHRDSGAFF. The CDR3 DNA follows: TGTGCCAGCAGTTTCCACAGGGATTCAGGGGCTTTCTTT.

V gene TRBV7-8 combines with J gene TRBJ1-6; 9 nucleotides align to TRBD1. The J segment lost 10 bases and the V segment lost 0 bases, leaving 7 bases of the junction unmatched. This CDR3 comprises 16 residues. Germline loops: CDR1 SGHVS, CDR2 FQNEAQ. CDR3 nucleotides: TGTGCCAGCAGCTTAGCTGTTTGGGGACAGGGATCACCCCTCCACTTT. Translating it yields CASSLAVWGQGSPLHF.

The V call is TRBV2, the J call TRBJ2-7, with D possibly being TRBD1 (6 bases). Germline V gene sequence: CDR1 SNHLY, CDR2 FYNNEI. CDR3 size: 12 residues. The ends were cut back, 6 bases at V and 7 bases at J, with 13 bases in the middle. The CDR3 spells CASRGTGIEQYF. The CDR3, as DNA: TGTGCCAGCAGAGGAACAGGGATAGAGCAGTACTTC.

J is TRBJ1-6 and V is TRBV27; weak D call: TRBD1 (6 bases). The CDR3 runs to 15 residues. Trimming pared 3 bases from V and 7 bases from J, leaving 13 bases between. CDR1 and CDR2 from the germline V gene are MNHEY and SMNVEV (reference sequence). In DNA form, the CDR3 reads TGTGCCAGCAGTTTTCGACAGGTCGGCAATTCACCCCTCCACTTT. Protein: CASSFRQVGNSPLHF.